This T cell receptor beta chain was identified during a study of beta chain features in type 1 diabetes. There was one heparinised blood draw per donor, averaging roughly 100 mL. CD4+ naive, central memory, regulatory and stem cell-like memory cells were sorted via CD45RO/CCR7/CD25/CD127/CD95/CD27. With 0 bases removed from V and 5 bases from J, the gap between germline ends came to 17 bases. CDR1 is SGHDN, CDR2 FVKESK, per germline. The CDR3 consists of 17 residues. Points from the study as a whole: Insertions at VDJ junctions were less frequent in type 1 diabetes patients. These patients also deleted more nucleotides at the same junctions.

This clone was seen at least ten times. Its target is unknown. Expressed TCRB transcripts were sequenced because the entire RNA isolate underwent reverse transcription. Around 4 million reads per sample were averaged for naive, central memory and regulatory samples. Only in-frame clones appear in the TCRdb table, and some are missing; sequencing was by immunoSEQ multiplex PCR. The data hold around 140,000 clones, with 10% observed a single time. The receptor was derived from a man aged 18-30 years in good health. This chain links TRBV14 with TRBJ2-1, with D possibly being TRBD1 (6 bases). What was sequenced was naive CD4+ T cells from blood. The CDR3 sequence: CASSQETGWGKNNEQFF. In DNA, the CDR3 is TGTGCCAGCAGCCAAGAGACAGGCTGGGGAAAGAACAATGAGCAGTTCTTC. Supplemented by reference TRBV14 and TRBJ2-1, the full variable domain reads EAGVTQFPSHSVIEKGQTVTLRCDPISGHDNLYWYRRVMGKEIKFLLHFVKESKQDESGMPNNRFLAERTGGTYSTLKVQPAELEDSGVYFCASSQETGWGKNNEQFFGPGTRLTVL.